The 32 T cell receptor beta chains in this list originate from one sample, sequenced in a study of control samples from healthy donors and cancer patients (dated by TCRdb to the early 2020s). Library preparation was by the immunoSEQ multiplex PCR assay. TCRdb limited this immuneACCESS table to in-frame rearrangements with V and J called. A share of clones is missing; checked studies link under half to unresolved V genes, and the rest is unexplained. The sample table lists about 100,000 clones, just under 95% of them with a count of one. The top ten clonotypes cover less than 3.5% of the sample. Sequenced input: blood. The origin of the receptors is a human donor in good health. The donor label of this sample is uncertain.

The J gene is TRBJ1-2, the V gene TRBV18; D uncertain. The germline gives CDR1 KGHSH, CDR2 LQKENI. Trimming cost V 6 bases and J 6 bases, with 14 bases left between them. The CDR3 has 13 residues. CDR3 in amino acids: CASSPGLTNGYTF. CDR3 nucleotide sequence: TGTGCCAGCTCCCCTGGTTTAACTAATGGCTACACCTTC.

This chain links TRBV5-4 with TRBJ2-3, with D hard to call. Between the trimmed V and J ends, which lost 9 bases and 6 bases, there was a span of 14 bases. The V gene's germline CDR1 is SGHNT and CDR2 YYREEE (reference sequence). The CDR3 contains 12 residues. The CDR3 DNA reads as TGTGCCACCTCAAGGAATGGGGATACGCAGTATTTT. Translating gives CATSRNGDTQYF. The full variable domain, completed using reference TRBV5-4 and TRBJ2-3, is ETGVTQSPTHLIKTRGQQVTLRCSSQSGHNTVSWYQQALGQGPQFIFQYYREEENGRGNFPPRFSGLQFPNYSSELNVNALELDDSALYLCATSRNGDTQYFGPGTRLTVL.

This chain links TRBV7-2 with TRBJ2-1, with 8 positions matching TRBD1. CDR3 length equals 15 residues. Germline V gene lookup returns CDR1 SGHTA and CDR2 FQGNSA. After removal of 3 bases from V and 7 bases from J, the junction contained 8 bases not matched to a gene. The CDR3 DNA follows: TGTGCCAGCAGCTTTCGGACAGGGCTCCGAAATGAGCAGTTCTTC. It yields the protein CASSFRTGLRNEQFF.

V and J are TRBV30 and TRBJ1-5; 7 nucleotides align to TRBD1. CDR3 size: 16 residues. Germline V gene data show CDR1 as GTSNPN and CDR2 as SVGIG (reference sequence). V dropped 3 bases and J dropped 2; count of bases not matched to a gene: 10. The CDR3 protein is CAWRNKPGQGNQPQHF. Here the CDR3 DNA reads TGTGCCTGGAGAAATAAACCTGGACAGGGCAATCAGCCCCAGCATTTT.

The chain links TRBV9 to TRBJ2-7, with a tentative D call TRBD2 (6 bases). Germline CDR1 SGDLS, CDR2 YYNGEE. This CDR3 has 15 residues. Trimming shortened V by 1 base and J by 4 bases, and 15 bases separated the two germline ends. The CDR3 spells CASSVSGLSTYEQYF. CDR3 bases: TGTGCCAGCAGCGTAAGCGGGTTGTCTACATACGAGCAGTACTTC.

CDR3 sequence (DNA): TGTGCCAGCAGGACAGAGACAGGCGGGCGGATATACGAGCAGTACGTC. Encoded protein: CASRTETGGRIYEQYV. The chain combines TRBV2 with TRBJ2-7; D is possibly TRBD1 (6 bases). The CDR3 spans 16 residues. V lost 6 bases and J 4 bases, leaving 22 bases between the germline ends. Germline loops: CDR1 SNHLY, CDR2 FYNNEI.

The V call is TRBV18, the J call TRBJ2-1, with unresolved D. Trimming stripped 3 bases from V and 10 bases from J, with 10 bases between. CDR3 length equals 12 residues. Germline V gene sequence: CDR1 KGHSH, CDR2 LQKENI. The chain's CDR3 is CASSPAGFEQFF. DNA for the CDR3: TGTGCCAGCTCACCGGCAGGTTTCGAGCAGTTCTTC. Drawing the rest from reference TRBV18 and TRBJ2-1, the complete variable domain is NAGVMQNPRHLVRRRGQEARLRCSPMKGHSHVYWYRQLPEEGLKFMVYLQKENIIDESGMPKERFSAEFPKEGPSILRIQQVVRGDSAAYFCASSPAGFEQFFGPGTRLTVL.

The rearrangement joins TRBV4-3 to TRBJ1-5; 8 bases fit TRBD1. This CDR3 has 14 residues. V gave up 4 bases and J gave up 5 bases; unmatched junction bases: 4. Germline values: CDR1 LGHNA, CDR2 YSLEER. The CDR3: CASSPGTGYQPQHF. CDR3 DNA: TGCGCCAGCAGCCCAGGGACAGGCTATCAGCCCCAGCATTTT.

The CDR3 sequence is CATSSGLLGAGANVLTF. DNA of the CDR3: TGTGCCACCAGCTCCGGACTCCTCGGGGCTGGGGCCAACGTCCTGACTTTC. The V and J genes are TRBV15 and TRBJ2-6; tentatively, D is TRBD2 (5 bases). The CDR3 covers 17 residues. V was cut by 5 bases and J by 2 bases, with 16 bases left in between. Germline loops: CDR1 LNHNV, CDR2 YYDKDF (reference sequence).

This clone was observed a handful of times. The chain joins TRBV2 to TRBJ1-1; D perhaps matches TRBD1 (5 bases). The CDR3 spans 17 residues. CDR1 is SNHLY, CDR2 FYNNEI, per germline. V was shortened by 4 bases and J by 1 base, with 19 bases between the two germline ends. CDR3 sequence: CASSGDPYWGENTEAFF. The CDR3 nucleotides are TGTGCCAGCAGTGGAGATCCCTACTGGGGGGAGAACACTGAAGCTTTCTTT.

The chain is built from TRBV11-2 and TRBJ1-2; D remains ambiguous. The CDR3 has 13 amino acids. Trimming took 5 bases from V and 2 from J, leaving 9 bases between them. CDR1 and CDR2 (germline): SGHAT, FQNNGV. The CDR3 nucleotides are TGTGCCAGCAGCACCCGACTGAACTATGGCTACACCTTC. Its translation: CASSTRLNYGYTF.

The chain joins TRBV25-1 to TRBJ1-1; TRBD1 agrees at 8 bases. CDR1 MGHDK and CDR2 SYGVNS come from the germline V gene. The length of the CDR3 is 16 residues. V was pared by 6 bases and J by 5 bases, with 14 bases of the junction left unmatched. The CDR3 DNA sequence: TGTGCCAGCAGGGAGACCAGGGGGCGCAGGGATACTGAAGCTTTCTTT. Amino acids: CASRETRGRRDTEAFF.

This clone was found a few times. The V gene is TRBV9, the J gene TRBJ2-7; maybe TRBD2 (6 bases). The length of the CDR3 is 17 residues. Trimming cost V 0 bases and J 1 base, with 17 bases left between them. CDR1 and CDR2 from the germline V gene are SGDLS and YYNGEE. Here the CDR3 reads CASSVGPSDLGSYEQYF. CDR3 nucleotide sequence: TGTGCCAGCAGCGTAGGTCCTAGCGATCTTGGATCCTACGAGCAGTACTTC.

Only one count was recorded for this clone. This chain uses TRBV6-2 or TRBV6-3 with TRBJ1-6, with a weak D call TRBD1 (6 bases). The CDR3 is 16 residues long. Trimming left V 2 bases short and J 7 bases short, with 15 bases between. CDR1 MNHEY and CDR2 SVGEGT come from the germline V gene. CDR3 bases: TGTGCCAGCAGTTACGCTGGGGGCAAACCCAATTCACCCCTCCACTTT. The encoded protein is CASSYAGGKPNSPLHF.

The rearrangement links TRBV4-2 to TRBJ1-3; D not resolved. With 4 bases removed from V and 0 bases from J, the gap between germline ends came to 10 bases. The germline CDR1 and CDR2 sequences are LGHNA and YNFKEQ. The CDR3 loop spans 15 amino acids. The CDR3 DNA reads TGTGCCAGCAGCCCGACGGGATACTCTGGAAACACCATATATTTT. Its translation: CASSPTGYSGNTIYF.

This clone has only one observation. The chain uses TRBV12-3 or TRBV12-4 and TRBJ1-3; D is unresolved. The CDR3 totals 13 residues. The V gene lost 6 bases and the J gene lost 8 bases, with 14 bases spanning the gap. The CDR3 nucleotides are TGTGCCAGCAGGACAACTGGGAAGGACACCATATATTTT. Translation gives CASRTTGKDTIYF.

The chain uses TRBV10-1 and TRBJ2-7; 7 bases align to TRBD1. Germline-derived CDR1 and CDR2 are WNHNN and SYGVQD (reference sequence). With 6 bases clipped from V and 0 bases from J, the junction kept 5 bases outside the gene matches. The CDR3 length is 14 residues. CDR3 sequence (DNA): TGCGCCAGCAGCCGGGACAGCAGCTCCTACGAGCAGTACTTC. Protein product: CASSRDSSSYEQYF.

The chain is built from TRBV14 and TRBJ2-5; TRBD2 might be the D (6 bases). Per the germline V gene, CDR1 is SGHDN and CDR2 is FVKESK. The CDR3 length is 15 residues. V dropped 4 bases and J dropped 0 bases, with 12 bases sitting between them. The chain's CDR3 is CASSPGLPYQETQYF. CDR3 coding DNA: TGTGCCAGCAGCCCCGGACTACCATACCAAGAGACCCAGTACTTC.

In regard to this clone: A much bigger clone sits one base away, suggesting this may be a read error. The chain joins TRBV2 to TRBJ2-2; 10 nucleotides line up with TRBD1. V dropped 6 bases and J dropped 5; count of bases not matched to a gene: 6. The CDR3 length is 15 residues. Per germline, CDR1 SNHLY and CDR2 FYNNEI. As DNA, the CDR3 is TGTGCCAGCAGGCCCGGGACAGGGGATACCGGGGAGCTGTTTTTT. It translates to CASRPGTGDTGELFF.

The chain couples TRBV10-3 to TRBJ1-2; D not resolved. Trimming took off 2 bases at V and 5 bases at J, with 15 bases between the two ends. This CDR3 is built from 15 residues. Germline V gene lookup returns CDR1 ENHRY and CDR2 SYGVKD. CDR3 coding DNA: TGTGCCATCAGTGAGGCGCCCGGGTATCCGTATGGCTACACCTTC. The encoded protein is CAISEAPGYPYGYTF.

CDR3 bases: TGTGCCAGCAGCTCTCGGACAGGGATGAGGTACGAGCAGTACGTC. Translated: CASSSRTGMRYEQYV. The chain employs TRBV5-8 and TRBJ2-7; TRBD1 aligns across 8 bases. Germline-derived CDR1 and CDR2 are SGHTS and YDEGEE. Trimming cost V 3 bases and J 4 bases; bases outside gene matches: 9. The CDR3 has 15 amino acids.

J is TRBJ1-6 and V is TRBV6-5; TRBD1 aligns across 7 bases. Germline assignment: CDR1 MNHEY and CDR2 SVGAGI. The CDR3 is 15 amino acids. V shed 5 bases, J shed 4 bases, and the junction held 5 bases outside the gene matches. The CDR3: CASSTGTEYNSPLHF. The CDR3, as DNA: TGTGCCAGCAGTACCGGGACAGAGTATAATTCACCCCTCCACTTT.

This chain joins TRBV30 and TRBJ1-2; 9 bases agree with TRBD1. The CDR3 is made up of 13 amino acids. Germline CDR1 and CDR2: GTSNPN and SVGIG (reference sequence). J lost 8 bases, V lost 7 bases, and 11 bases had no gene match. The CDR3 DNA sequence: TGTGCCTTTGCACCGGGACAGGGAAACGGCTACACCTTC. This translates into CAFAPGQGNGYTF.

This clone was detected once. The CDR3 DNA is TGTGCCAGTAGTTCGGGGACAACAGGCTCTGGAAACACCATATATTTT. It codes for CASSSGTTGSGNTIYF. V gene TRBV19 combines with J gene TRBJ1-3, with TRBD1 as a possible D gene (6 bases). Germline-derived CDR1 and CDR2 are LNHDA and SQIVND (reference sequence). Deletions cut 5 bases from V and 0 bases from J, with 14 bases between. This CDR3 has 16 amino acids. Using reference TRBV19 and TRBJ1-3 for the parts outside the CDR3, the full variable domain is DGGITQSPKYLFRKEGQNVTLSCEQNLNHDAMYWYRQDPGQGLRLIYYSQIVNDFQKGDIAEGYSVSREKKESFPLTVTSAQKNPTAFYLCASSSGTTGSGNTIYFGEGSWLTVV.

The rearrangement links TRBV18 to TRBJ2-1, with D possibly being TRBD1 (5 bases). CDR3 length: 14 residues. Trimming removed 2 bases from V and 5 bases from J, with 10 bases in between. Germline V gives CDR1 KGHSH, CDR2 LQKENI. CDR3 bases: TGTGCCAGCTCACCAAGTTCAGGGAACAATGAGCAGTTCTTC. Amino acids: CASSPSSGNNEQFF.

This chain joins TRBV4-3 and TRBJ2-4; 11 nucleotides match TRBD1. V lost 2 bases, J lost 8 bases, and 5 bases stayed unmatched. CDR3 length equals 15 residues. Germline assignment: CDR1 LGHNA and CDR2 YSLEER. CDR3 region: CASSQRTGGAYIQYF. DNA for the CDR3: TGCGCCAGCAGCCAAAGGACAGGGGGCGCTTACATTCAGTACTTC.

In regard to this clone: At one boundary the junction diverges from the germline segment, which might be a read error. V is TRBV30 and J is TRBJ1-6, with D possibly TRBD1 on 5 matching bases. The CDR3 sequence is 13 residues long. The germline gives CDR1 GTSNPN, CDR2 SVGIG (reference sequence). The CDR3 is CAGLPHYNSPLHF. The CDR3 DNA is TGCGCGGGACTACCCCATTATAATTCACCCCTCCACTTT. The full variable domain, its missing parts supplied by reference TRBV30 and TRBJ1-6, is SQTIHQWPATLVQPVGSPLSLECTVEGTSNPNLYWYRQAAGRGLQLLFYSVGIGQISSEVPQNLSASRPQDRQFILSSKKLLLSDSGFYLCAGLPHYNSPLHFGNGTRLTVT.

The chain uses TRBV18 and TRBJ1-3, with D possibly TRBD1 on 6 matching bases. Germline lookup yields CDR1 KGHSH and CDR2 LQKENI. The CDR3 runs to 18 residues. Trimming removed 0 bases from V and 0 bases from J, with 15 bases in between. The CDR3 sequence: CASSPPARTAPSGNTIYF. The DNA of the CDR3 is TGTGCCAGCTCACCACCAGCCCGGACAGCCCCCTCTGGAAACACCATATATTTT.

CDR3 loop: CATSRDPVTKETQYF. CDR3 in DNA: TGTGCCACCAGCAGAGATCCGGTGACTAAAGAGACCCAGTACTTC. This rearrangement joins TRBV15 to TRBJ2-5, with a tentative D call TRBD2 (5 bases). Trimming took off 0 bases at V and 3 bases at J, with 11 bases between the two ends. The CDR3 covers 15 residues. In germline, CDR1 is LNHNV, CDR2 YYDKDF (reference sequence).

This chain links TRBV18 with TRBJ1-1; no clear D gene. This CDR3 is 15 amino acids long. Germline values: CDR1 KGHSH, CDR2 LQKENI. V shed 0 bases and J shed 2 bases, with 10 bases lying between them. CDR3 amino acids: CASSPPSDGNTEAFF. Here the CDR3 DNA reads TGTGCCAGCTCACCACCGAGCGACGGAAACACTGAAGCTTTCTTT.

The J gene is TRBJ2-7, the V gene TRBV6-5; the D gene is possibly TRBD1 (5 bases). Germline V gene data show CDR1 as MNHEY and CDR2 as SVGAGI. CDR3 length: 14 residues. Trimming pared 7 bases from V and 2 bases from J, leaving 15 bases between. The DNA of the CDR3 is TGTGCCAGCATGACAGCTTACTCTGCCTACGAGCAGTACTTC. This gives the protein CASMTAYSAYEQYF.

The chain is built from TRBV7-2 and TRBJ2-3; D may be TRBD2 (6 bases). V was pared by 4 bases and J by 2 bases, with 19 bases between. Germline values: CDR1 SGHTA, CDR2 FQGNSA. The CDR3 length is 17 residues. CDR3 sequence: CASSSAGRPYITDTQYF. CDR3 DNA: TGTGCCAGCAGCTCAGCGGGCCGCCCTTATATCACAGATACGCAGTATTTT. Variable domain in full (rest from reference TRBV7-2 and TRBJ2-3): GAGVSQSPSNKVTEKGKDVELRCDPISGHTALYWYRQSLGQGLEFLIYFQGNSAPDKSGLPSDRFSAERTGGSVSTLTIQRTQQEDSAVYLCASSSAGRPYITDTQYFGPGTRLTVL.